What follows are 31 T cell receptor beta chains derived from one specimen sequenced in a study of T cell responses to AZD1222 COVID-19 vaccine. Sequencing was performed with immunoSEQ multiplex PCR; in TCRdb, only in-frame clones are kept and a portion is missing. Of 75,000 to 100,000 clones in the sample, about 89% were seen once. Sequenced material: peripheral blood, taken on day 0 of AZD1222 vaccination. The receptors originated from an adult in good health.

J is TRBJ2-7 and V is TRBV2, with 13 bases identical to TRBD2. V shed 2 bases, J shed 5 bases, and the junction held 3 bases outside the gene matches. The CDR3 consists of 15 residues. CDR1 is SNHLY, CDR2 FYNNEI, per germline. The CDR3 loop reads CASSENGLAGDEQYF. The CDR3 DNA follows: TGTGCCAGCAGTGAAAATGGACTAGCGGGGGACGAGCAGTACTTC.

The chain is built from TRBV29-1 and TRBJ1-2; the D gene is possibly TRBD1 (5 bases). The V gene lost 7 bases and the J gene lost 4 bases, with 22 bases spanning the gap. The germline V gene has CDR1 SQVTM and CDR2 ANQGSEA. This CDR3 region has 15 residues. CDR3 bases: TGCAGCGCTAATTGGGGCGCCGCCGTCGGCTATGGCTACACCTTC. Its protein is CSANWGAAVGYGYTF.

V and J are TRBV7-8 and TRBJ1-2; D unresolved. Germline V gene data show CDR1 as SGHVS and CDR2 as FQNEAQ. V was cut by 5 bases and J by 2 bases, with 9 bases left in between. CDR3 length equals 13 residues. The CDR3 nucleotides read TGTGCCAGCAGCCGAGACCAAAACTATGGCTACACCTTC. This sequence encodes CASSRDQNYGYTF.

V is TRBV28 and J is TRBJ1-4, with D possibly TRBD1 on 5 matching bases. Germline V gene sequence: CDR1 MDHEN, CDR2 SYDVKM. Trimming took 6 bases from V and 8 from J, leaving 13 bases between them. The CDR3 totals 13 residues. This CDR3 is CASSSRVIEKLFF. CDR3 sequence (DNA): TGTGCCAGCAGCTCCAGGGTAATCGAAAAACTGTTTTTT.

V gene TRBV3-1 (or the pseudogene TRBV3-2) combines with J gene TRBJ2-2, with TRBD2 matching 8 bases. Germline lookup yields CDR1 LGHDT and CDR2 YNNKEL (reference sequence). J lost 6 bases, V lost 2 bases, and 2 bases had no gene match. This CDR3 has 14 amino acids. CDR3 in DNA: TGTGCCAGCAGCCAACCGGGGGGGCCCGGGGAGCTGTTTTTT. Protein: CASSQPGGPGELFF.

The chain carries TRBV15 and TRBJ2-4, with D perhaps TRBD1 (5 bases). The CDR3 has 16 amino acids. In germline, CDR1 is LNHNV, CDR2 YYDKDF (reference sequence). Trimming shortened V by 0 bases and J by 0 bases, and 9 bases separated the two germline ends. The CDR3 DNA is TGTGCCACCAGCAGAGATGGGGCATTAGCCAAAAACATTCAGTACTTC. Translated: CATSRDGALAKNIQYF.

The chain carries TRBV2 and TRBJ1-1; 11 bases map to TRBD1. CDR1 and CDR2 from the germline V gene are SNHLY and FYNNEI. Losses at the gene ends were 7 bases for V and 5 bases for J; bases not matched to a gene: 6. The CDR3 totals 14 residues. The CDR3 DNA reads TGTGCCAGCAAGCCGGGACAGGGGGGGACTGAAGCTTTCTTT. It encodes CASKPGQGGTEAFF.

This chain connects TRBV30 to TRBJ1-3, with a tentative D call TRBD1 (5 bases). Germline CDR1 reads GTSNPN; CDR2 reads SVGIG (reference sequence). The CDR3 runs to 18 residues. With 0 bases removed from V and 0 bases from J, the gap between germline ends came to 18 bases. CDR3 in amino acids: CAWSVGDFLVYSGNTIYF. The CDR3, as DNA: TGTGCCTGGAGTGTAGGGGACTTCCTCGTTTACTCTGGAAACACCATATATTTT. Together with reference TRBV30 and TRBJ1-3, the CDR3 gives the full variable domain: SQTIHQWPATLVQPVGSPLSLECTVEGTSNPNLYWYRQAAGRGLQLLFYSVGIGQISSEVPQNLSASRPQDRQFILSSKKLLLSDSGFYLCAWSVGDFLVYSGNTIYFGEGSWLTVV.

The V call is TRBV6-6, the J call TRBJ1-4; D perhaps matches TRBD1 (5 bases). V was pared by 2 bases and J by 3 bases, with 10 bases between. CDR1 MNHNY and CDR2 SVGAGI come from the germline V gene (reference sequence). The CDR3 has 15 residues. DNA for the CDR3: TGTGCCAGCAGTTACGTTGGGGGGTCTAATGAAAAACTGTTTTTT. Amino acid sequence: CASSYVGGSNEKLFF.

This chain joins TRBV5-1 and TRBJ1-1; the D is unclear. Germline loops: CDR1 SGHRS, CDR2 YFSETQ. The germline V and J ends were trimmed by 0 bases and 11 bases, with 26 bases remaining between them. This CDR3 is built from 17 residues. This CDR3 is CASSLGLSFRARSYAFF. The CDR3 nucleotides read TGCGCCAGCAGCTTGGGGCTCTCTTTCCGGGCTCGGTCGTACGCTTTCTTT.

V and J are TRBV28 and TRBJ1-4; no firm D call. Germline CDR1 reads MDHEN; CDR2 reads SYDVKM. V lost 4 bases and J 3 bases, leaving 9 bases between the germline ends. CDR3 length: 14 residues. The CDR3 spells CASSWTDANEKLFF. The CDR3 bases are TGTGCCAGCAGTTGGACGGACGCTAATGAAAAACTGTTTTTT.

The V gene is TRBV21-1, the J gene TRBJ1-2; TRBD1 is taken as the D call from the table, unchecked against the DNA. TRBV21-1 is noted as a pseudogene. The length of the CDR3 is 13 residues. The CDR3 loop is CASSTSTGYGYTF. CDR3 DNA: TGTGCCAGCAGCACTTCGACAGGGTATGGCTACACCTTC.

This rearrangement joins TRBV6-6 to TRBJ1-4, with D perhaps TRBD1 (5 bases). The CDR3 covers 16 residues. V was shortened by 6 bases and J by 3 bases, with 17 bases between the two germline ends. Germline-derived CDR1 and CDR2 are MNHNY and SVGAGI (reference sequence). The CDR3 DNA sequence: TGTGCCAGCAGCCCTCTCCCGAGGGGTTCTAATGAAAAACTGTTTTTT. Amino acids: CASSPLPRGSNEKLFF.

V usage is TRBV29-1 and J usage is TRBJ2-1; possibly TRBD1 for D (6 bases). The V gene lost 7 bases and the J gene lost 9 bases, with 19 bases spanning the gap. Germline CDR1 SQVTM, CDR2 ANQGSEA. The CDR3 totals 13 residues. In DNA, the CDR3 is TGCAGCGCTAGAAGGCAGGGGTGGGGTGAGCAGTTCTTC. This codes for CSARRQGWGEQFF.

The chain joins TRBV6-5 to TRBJ2-7; D possibly corresponds to TRBD1 (6 bases). V lost 0 bases, J lost 3 bases, and 15 bases lay in between. This CDR3 has 16 residues. Germline V gives CDR1 MNHEY, CDR2 SVGAGI. The CDR3 loop reads CASSYSTYRADYEQYF. The CDR3 DNA is TGTGCCAGCAGTTACTCGACTTACAGGGCAGACTACGAGCAGTACTTC.

The chain has TRBV25-1 and TRBJ1-6; weak D call: TRBD1 (5 bases). This CDR3 is 14 amino acids long. The germline V and J ends were trimmed by 6 bases and 9 bases, with 15 bases remaining between them. Germline lookup yields CDR1 MGHDK and CDR2 SYGVNS. The DNA of the CDR3 is TGTGCCAGCAGCGTTCTGGGGCAGGGTTCACCCCTCCACTTT. This gives the protein CASSVLGQGSPLHF.

The chain carries TRBV7-9 and TRBJ2-1; D call uncertain. Trimming took off 5 bases at V and 9 bases at J, with 5 bases between the two ends. The CDR3 extends over 10 amino acids. The germline V gene encodes CDR1 SEHNR and CDR2 FQNEAQ (reference sequence). This CDR3 reads CASSRLEQFF. The CDR3 DNA reads TGTGCCAGCAGCCGGCTTGAGCAGTTCTTC.

The V call is TRBV10-3, the J call TRBJ1-6; D might be TRBD1 (5 bases). The V and J ends lost 9 bases and 7 bases respectively, with 13 bases between them. The length of the CDR3 is 13 residues. Germline-derived CDR1 and CDR2 are ENHRY and SYGVKD. The CDR3, as DNA: TGTGCCATAACCAGGGAGGCGAATTCACCCCTCCACTTT. It translates to CAITREANSPLHF.

The chain joins TRBV7-3 to TRBJ2-1, with D perhaps matching TRBD2 (5 bases). The CDR3 is 12 residues long. V lost 5 bases and J lost 6, with 8 bases in between. Germline V CDR1 and CDR2: SGHTA, FQGTGA. In DNA form, the CDR3 reads TGTGCCAGCAGCCCCGAGGGCAATGAGCAGTTCTTC. Amino acids: CASSPEGNEQFF.

The chain has TRBV23-1 and TRBJ2-1; D perhaps matches TRBD2 (5 bases). TRBV23-1 is an ORF; its function is uncertain. The CDR3 loop spans 17 amino acids. Trimming pared 5 bases from V and 0 bases from J, leaving 17 bases between. As DNA, the CDR3 is TGCGCCAGCAGTATAAATTCGAGTGGGAGCTCCTACAATGAGCAGTTCTTC. Residues: CASSINSSGSSYNEQFF.

The chain recombines TRBV6-5 with TRBJ1-4; D gene uncertain. With 6 bases removed from V and 0 bases from J, the gap between germline ends came to 8 bases. Germline V CDR1 and CDR2: MNHEY, SVGAGI. The CDR3 runs 14 residues. CDR3 region: CASSIQATNEKLFF. In DNA, the CDR3 is TGTGCCAGCAGCATACAAGCAACTAATGAAAAACTGTTTTTT.

The gene calls are TRBV28 and TRBJ1-4; TRBD1 matches 9 bases. Germline CDR1 is MDHEN and CDR2 is SYDVKM. The length of the CDR3 is 16 residues. The junction had 6 bases not matched to a gene; V was cut back by 4 bases and J by 3 bases. CDR3 coding DNA: TGTGCCAGCAGTTCCCCTAGACAGGGGGCTAATGAAAAACTGTTTTTT. This translates into CASSSPRQGANEKLFF.

V is TRBV15 and J is TRBJ2-3; 7 nucleotides match TRBD1. The CDR3 loop spans 14 amino acids. Germline values: CDR1 LNHNV, CDR2 YYDKDF (reference sequence). The J segment lost 6 bases and the V segment lost 7 bases, leaving 10 bases of the junction unmatched. CDR3: CATKPGQSSDTQYF. The CDR3 nucleotides read TGTGCCACCAAACCGGGACAGTCGTCGGATACGCAGTATTTT.

This rearrangement joins TRBV11-2 to TRBJ1-6; 7 bases map to TRBD1. V shed 2 bases and J 0 bases; nucleotides not matched to a gene: 7. CDR3 length equals 18 residues. Germline CDR1 and CDR2: SGHAT and FQNNGV. The CDR3, as DNA: TGTGCCAGCAGCTTATCTCGACAGGGCCGCTCCTATAATTCACCCCTCCACTTT. Translating it yields CASSLSRQGRSYNSPLHF.

V gene TRBV6-4 combines with J gene TRBJ1-6; D might be TRBD1 (5 bases). The germline V and J ends were trimmed by 3 bases and 9 bases, with 15 bases remaining between them. The CDR3 is 15 residues long. In germline, CDR1 is MRHNA, CDR2 SNTAGT. This CDR3 is CASSESPGVGSPLHF. The CDR3 nucleotides are TGTGCCAGCAGTGAGTCCCCGGGGGTCGGTTCACCCCTCCACTTT.

The chain recombines TRBV5-1 with TRBJ2-1; 7 nucleotides align to TRBD2. From germline, CDR1 is SGHRS and CDR2 YFSETQ. The CDR3 length is 16 residues. V lost 2 bases to trimming and J lost 1 base; unmatched junction nucleotides: 6. CDR3 amino acids: CASSFVWGGSYNEQFF. CDR3 sequence (DNA): TGCGCCAGCAGCTTTGTTTGGGGGGGTTCCTACAATGAGCAGTTCTTC.

This clone was picked up a small number of times. The chain is built from TRBV5-4 and TRBJ1-3; D not certain. The CDR3 spans 13 residues. Germline V CDR1 and CDR2: SGHNT, YYREEE (reference sequence). V gave up 0 bases and J gave up 4 bases, with 5 bases separating them. This chain's CDR3 is CASSLAQGNTIYF. CDR3 coding DNA: TGTGCCAGCAGCTTGGCACAGGGAAACACCATATATTTT. The full variable domain, completed using reference TRBV5-4 and TRBJ1-3, is ETGVTQSPTHLIKTRGQQVTLRCSSQSGHNTVSWYQQALGQGPQFIFQYYREEENGRGNFPPRFSGLQFPNYSSELNVNALELDDSALYLCASSLAQGNTIYFGEGSWLTVV.

The chain joins TRBV19 to TRBJ1-3; 7 positions agree with TRBD1. The CDR3 contains 15 residues. Trimming took 5 bases from V and 3 from J; bases not matched to a gene: 7. Germline values: CDR1 LNHDA, CDR2 SQIVND (reference sequence). The CDR3 sequence: CASSRGQILGNTIYF. The CDR3 DNA is TGTGCCAGTAGTCGGGGACAGATCCTTGGAAACACCATATATTTT.

V and J are TRBV2 and TRBJ1-6, with D unclear. The germline V gene has CDR1 SNHLY and CDR2 FYNNEI. Trimming removed 3 bases from V and 10 bases from J, with 10 bases in between. This CDR3 is built from 13 residues. CDR3 coding DNA: TGTGCCAGCAGTGATTTGCGGGGATCACCCCTCCACTTT. It translates to CASSDLRGSPLHF.

The J gene is TRBJ2-7, the V gene TRBV20-1; D gene uncertain. V was pared by 3 bases and J by 2 bases, with 14 bases between. The CDR3 is 14 amino acids. Germline values: CDR1 DFQATT, CDR2 SNEGSKA (reference sequence). The CDR3 nucleotides read TGCAGTGCTAGTGATGCGGAACTTACCTACGAGCAGTACTTC. Translation gives CSASDAELTYEQYF.

The J gene is TRBJ1-2, the V gene TRBV19; no reliable D call. V lost 3 bases to trimming and J lost 4 bases, with 6 bases between them. The CDR3 totals 12 residues. Germline values: CDR1 LNHDA, CDR2 SQIVND (reference sequence). The CDR3 sequence: CASSIALYGYTF. The CDR3 region has the DNA TGTGCCAGTAGTATTGCACTCTATGGCTACACCTTC.